What follows are 30 T cell receptor beta chains derived from one specimen sequenced in a study of a mutant IDH1 vaccine in newly diagnosed glioma. Their antigen targets remain unknown. Only in-frame clones appear in the TCRdb table, and some are missing; sequencing was by immunoSEQ multiplex PCR. In the table there are over 30,000 clones, 80% to 95% of which are singletons. The time point denotes: week 47, end of study. Vaccination comprised doses that each held 300 ug of mutant IDH1 20-mer peptide, plus topical imiquimod. The sample in question was PBMCs, obtained from a glioma patient whose treatment included an IDH1 peptide vaccine. All receptors derive from a woman between 40 and 55 years old with glioma.

This chain joins TRBV5-1 and TRBJ2-1, with D perhaps matching TRBD2 (6 bases). Per germline, CDR1 SGHRS and CDR2 YFSETQ. The V and J ends lost 0 bases and 9 bases respectively, with 19 bases between them. The CDR3 consists of 16 residues. The CDR3 here is CASSLGFASGLLEQFF. The DNA of the CDR3 is TGCGCCAGCAGCTTGGGGTTTGCCTCGGGACTCCTTGAGCAGTTCTTC.

V and J are TRBV5-1 and TRBJ2-5; 8 bases fit TRBD1. Unmatched junction bases numbered 8, after V lost 4 bases and J lost 3 bases. Germline V gives CDR1 SGHRS, CDR2 YFSETQ. This CDR3 has 15 amino acids. This CDR3 reads CASSATGGQKETQYF. The CDR3 DNA reads TGCGCCAGCAGCGCTACAGGGGGACAAAAAGAGACCCAGTACTTC.

This sequence joins TRBV7-2 and TRBJ2-7; tentative D call: TRBD1 (5 bases). The CDR3 is made up of 14 amino acids. Trimming took off 5 bases at V and 3 bases at J, with 14 bases between the two ends. Per the germline V gene, CDR1 is SGHTA and CDR2 is FQGNSA. The CDR3 spells CASSLNDRLYEQYF. In DNA, the CDR3 is TGTGCCAGCAGCCTTAATGACAGACTCTACGAGCAGTACTTC.

Only one count was recorded for this clone. This chain uses TRBV5-6 with TRBJ1-2; D remains ambiguous. The length of the CDR3 is 16 residues. In germline, CDR1 is SGHDT, CDR2 YYEEEE. Trimming stripped 0 bases from V and 4 bases from J, with 16 bases between. This CDR3 reads CASSLGAGDAGYGYTF. Here the CDR3 DNA reads TGTGCCAGCAGCTTGGGGGCGGGTGACGCGGGCTATGGCTACACCTTC.

This clone came up a few times. The chain is built from TRBV27 and TRBJ1-5, with D possibly being TRBD1 (6 bases). V shed 2 bases and J shed 1 base, with 15 bases lying between them. The CDR3 loop spans 17 amino acids. Germline CDR1 and CDR2: MNHEY and SMNVEV (reference sequence). As DNA, the CDR3 is TGTGCCAGCAGTTTAGGGGCAGGGGTGGGGAGCAATCAGCCCCAGCATTTT. Translating it yields CASSLGAGVGSNQPQHF.

This rearrangement joins TRBV7-8 to TRBJ1-1, with TRBD1 as a possible D gene (5 bases). The germline CDR1 and CDR2 sequences are SGHVS and FQNEAQ. The V end lost 3 bases, the J end lost 5 bases, and 16 bases lay between the germline ends. The CDR3 loop spans 15 amino acids. CDR3 amino acids: CASSFGEQGRTEAFF. The CDR3 bases are TGTGCCAGCAGCTTTGGTGAGCAGGGTCGTACTGAAGCTTTCTTT.

V and J are TRBV7-8 and TRBJ2-2; D remains unclear. Germline V CDR1 and CDR2: SGHVS, FQNEAQ. V dropped 2 bases and J dropped 2 bases, with 6 bases sitting between them. The CDR3 spans 14 residues. The CDR3 loop is CASSLYGNTGELFF. The CDR3 nucleotides are TGTGCCAGCAGCTTATACGGAAACACCGGGGAGCTGTTTTTT.

CDR3 nucleotides: TGTGCCAGCAGCTTGGTGGGCGGGGAGAACACAGATACGCAGTATTTT. Translating it yields CASSLVGGENTDTQYF. The chain uses TRBV5-4 and TRBJ2-3; the D gene is possibly TRBD2 (6 bases). Germline V CDR1 and CDR2: SGHNT, YYREEE (reference sequence). The CDR3 length is 16 residues. Trimming took off 0 bases at V and 2 bases at J, with 13 bases between the two ends.

DNA for the CDR3: TGTGCCAGCAGAAGGACAGGGGGCTATGGCTACACCTTC. This gives the protein CASRRTGGYGYTF. This chain uses TRBV7-2 with TRBJ1-2; 10 positions match TRBD1. With V trimmed by 6 bases and J by 4 bases, 2 bases remained unmatched. The CDR3 covers 13 residues. CDR1 and CDR2 (germline): SGHTA, FQGNSA.

The chain joins TRBV5-5 to TRBJ1-5; 7 nucleotides align to TRBD1. V shed 2 bases, J shed 3 bases, and the junction held 5 bases outside the gene matches. Germline CDR1 SGHKS, CDR2 YYEKEE (reference sequence). The CDR3 is made up of 15 amino acids. The CDR3 nucleotides read TGTGCCAGCAGCTTCCTGACAGGGAACAATCAGCCCCAGCATTTT. This codes for CASSFLTGNNQPQHF. Full variable domain (missing parts from reference TRBV5-5 and TRBJ1-5): DAGVTQSPTHLIKTRGQQVTLRCSPISGHKSVSWYQQVLGQGPQFIFQYYEKEERGRGNFPDRFSARQFPNYSSELNVNALLLGDSALYLCASSFLTGNNQPQHFGDGTRLSIL.

The chain carries TRBV4-1 and TRBJ2-6; tentatively, D is TRBD2 (6 bases). Germline-derived CDR1 and CDR2 are MGHRA and YSYEKL. Between the trimmed V and J ends, which lost 2 bases and 3 bases, there was a span of 14 bases. This CDR3 contains 17 residues. CDR3 DNA: TGCGCCAGCAGCCAAACCCAACGGGGAGGTGGGGCCAACGTCCTGACTTTC. It translates to CASSQTQRGGGANVLTF.

The V and J genes are TRBV7-2 and TRBJ2-5; TRBD2 agrees at 12 bases. V trimming: 3 bases; J trimming: 5 bases; junction bases outside the gene matches: 4. This CDR3 spans 15 amino acids. Per the germline V gene, CDR1 is SGHTA and CDR2 is FQGNSA. CDR3 sequence reads: CASSFGTSGWETQYF. In DNA, the CDR3 is TGTGCCAGCAGCTTCGGGACTAGCGGGTGGGAGACCCAGTACTTC.

This clone was observed once. The chain uses TRBV4-2 and TRBJ2-3, with D maybe TRBD2 (6 bases). Per germline, CDR1 LGHNA and CDR2 YNFKEQ. This CDR3 has 14 residues. The ends were cut back, 4 bases at V and 6 bases at J, with 14 bases in the middle. As DNA, the CDR3 is TGTGCCAGCAGCCGAGCGGGTCCCTGGGATACGCAGTATTTT. Protein: CASSRAGPWDTQYF.

The rearrangement joins TRBV7-2 to TRBJ2-5; tentatively, D is TRBD1 (5 bases). This CDR3 is 15 amino acids long. CDR1 and CDR2 from the germline V gene are SGHTA and FQGNSA. V shed 1 base and J shed 7 bases, with 16 bases lying between them. CDR3 protein: CASSLGVGVGVTQYF. For the CDR3, the DNA is TGTGCCAGCAGCTTAGGCGTAGGGGTTGGGGTGACCCAGTACTTC.

This clone appeared once. The V and J genes are TRBV6-1 and TRBJ1-5, with unresolved D. The V end was cut by 0 bases, the J end by 1 base, with 13 bases between. CDR1 and CDR2 (germline): MNHNS, SASEGT. The CDR3 sequence is 17 residues long. The CDR3 sequence: CASSEAGSRVSNQPQHF. CDR3 coding DNA: TGTGCCAGCAGTGAAGCGGGTTCTAGAGTCAGCAATCAGCCCCAGCATTTT.

This chain links TRBV27 with TRBJ2-7; TRBD2 agrees at 11 bases. The junction had 8 bases not matched to a gene; V was cut back by 5 bases and J by 5 bases. Germline CDR1 MNHEY, CDR2 SMNVEV (reference sequence). This CDR3 is 15 amino acids long. As DNA, the CDR3 is TGTGCCAGCAGTGCCGCAACTAGCGGGAGCGACGAGCAGTACTTC. As protein: CASSAATSGSDEQYF.

This sequence joins TRBV19 and TRBJ2-7; D may match TRBD1 or TRBD2 (6 bases each). The V and J ends lost 3 bases and 0 bases respectively, with 12 bases between them. CDR1 is LNHDA and CDR2 is SQIVND in the germline V gene (reference sequence). The CDR3 length is 15 residues. This CDR3 reads CASSIGQTSSYEQYF. The DNA of the CDR3 is TGTGCCAGTAGTATCGGACAGACTAGCTCCTACGAGCAGTACTTC.

This chain's CDR3 is CASSGEGQGSLAVHF. DNA for the CDR3: TGTGCCAGTAGTGGGGAGGGACAGGGGTCCCTGGCAGTCCATTTT. The chain joins TRBV19 to TRBJ1-5, with 10 bases aligning to TRBD1. V gave up 5 bases and J gave up 16 bases; unmatched junction bases: 17. Germline lookup yields CDR1 LNHDA and CDR2 SQIVND (reference sequence). The CDR3 is 15 amino acids.

This rearrangement joins TRBV7-9 to TRBJ1-2; perhaps TRBD1 as D (6 bases). The CDR3 loop spans 15 amino acids. Germline V gene lookup returns CDR1 SEHNR and CDR2 FQNEAQ (reference sequence). The germline V and J ends were trimmed by 0 bases and 6 bases, with 14 bases remaining between them. Here the CDR3 DNA reads TGTGCCAGCAGCTTAGCGCTGAGGGGGAAGGATGGCTACACCTTC. It translates to CASSLALRGKDGYTF.

The gene calls are TRBV6-6 and TRBJ2-5, with 7 nucleotides matching TRBD1. V lost 6 bases to trimming and J lost 2 bases; unmatched junction nucleotides: 6. The CDR3 is 14 residues long. The germline CDR1 and CDR2 sequences are MNHNY and SVGAGI (reference sequence). The CDR3 DNA follows: TGTGCCAGCAGGGGATCGGGACAGCAAGAGACCCAGTACTTC. Protein product: CASRGSGQQETQYF.

The V gene is TRBV6-5, the J gene TRBJ1-1; TRBD1 agrees at 9 bases. The junction had 4 bases not matched to a gene; V was cut back by 0 bases and J by 5 bases. Germline CDR1 is MNHEY and CDR2 is SVGAGI. CDR3 length: 15 amino acids. The CDR3 sequence: CASSYSGQGGTEAFF. In DNA, the CDR3 is TGTGCCAGCAGTTACTCGGGACAGGGAGGAACTGAAGCTTTCTTT.

The chain recombines TRBV5-1 with TRBJ2-3, with 8 bases identical to TRBD2. Germline V gene sequence: CDR1 SGHRS, CDR2 YFSETQ. The CDR3 is made up of 16 amino acids. Trimming removed 7 bases from V and 5 bases from J; junction bases left unmatched: 15. CDR3: CASALGTSSALDTQYF. The CDR3 DNA reads TGCGCCAGCGCCTTAGGGACTAGTTCTGCTTTAGATACGCAGTATTTT.

The chain employs TRBV6-1 and TRBJ1-3; D is uncertain. The CDR3 covers 13 residues. V dropped 0 bases and J dropped 6 bases, with 6 bases sitting between them. The germline CDR1 and CDR2 sequences are MNHNS and SASEGT. CDR3 region: CASSEARINTIYF. The CDR3 region has the DNA TGTGCCAGCAGTGAAGCCCGGATAAACACCATATATTTT.

This CDR3 reads CASSDLGTSGRNEQFF. The CDR3 region has the DNA TGTGCCAGCAGTGACCTCGGGACTAGCGGGAGAAATGAGCAGTTCTTC. The V and J genes are TRBV2 and TRBJ2-1, with 14 nucleotides matching TRBD2. The CDR3 extends over 16 amino acids. Per germline, CDR1 SNHLY and CDR2 FYNNEI. The V segment lost 3 bases and the J segment 7 bases; nucleotides outside the gene matches: 5. The complete variable domain, with remaining parts taken from reference TRBV2 and TRBJ2-1, reads EPEVTQTPSHQVTQMGQEVILRCVPISNHLYFYWYRQILGQKVEFLVSFYNNEISEKSEIFDDQFSVERPDGSNFTLKIRSTKLEDSAMYFCASSDLGTSGRNEQFFGPGTRLTVL.

This clone was counted a single time. The gene calls are TRBV30 and TRBJ2-1; no clear D. Germline lookup yields CDR1 GTSNPN and CDR2 SVGIG (reference sequence). CDR3 size: 8 residues. This CDR3 is CAYNEQFF. Written as DNA, the CDR3 is TGTGCATACAATGAGCAGTTCTTC.

Here the CDR3 reads CASSPWGQPQHF. CDR3 DNA: TGTGCCAGCAGCCCCTGGGGCCAGCCCCAGCATTTT. The genes are TRBV7-2 and TRBJ1-5; the D gene is possibly TRBD1 (5 bases). The CDR3 is made up of 12 amino acids. CDR1 SGHTA and CDR2 FQGNSA come from the germline V gene. The germline V and J ends were trimmed by 5 bases and 7 bases, with 9 bases remaining between them.

J is TRBJ2-5 and V is TRBV4-3; 11 bases align to TRBD2. The CDR3 runs 16 residues. Germline V gene sequence: CDR1 LGHNA, CDR2 YSLEER. Trimming at V came to 4 bases and at J to 0 bases, leaving 4 bases not matched to a gene. CDR3 nucleotide sequence: TGCGCCAGCAGCCCCCTACTAGCGGGGGACCAAGAGACCCAGTACTTC. Translated, it gives CASSPLLAGDQETQYF.

The chain joins TRBV9 to TRBJ2-7; 9 bases align to TRBD1. The length of the CDR3 is 16 residues. The germline CDR1 and CDR2 sequences are SGDLS and YYNGEE. After removal of 4 bases from V and 2 bases from J, the junction contained 10 bases not matched to a gene. The CDR3 DNA sequence: TGTGCCAGCAGCCTCACCCCACGGACAGGGGCCTACGAGCAGTACTTC. Its protein product is CASSLTPRTGAYEQYF.

This chain links TRBV5-1 with TRBJ2-3; TRBD2 is a possible D gene (5 bases). The CDR3 is made up of 16 amino acids. Trimming removed 1 base at V and 0 bases at J, with 12 bases between. Germline V gene sequence: CDR1 SGHRS, CDR2 YFSETQ. In nucleotides, the CDR3 is TGCGCCAGCAGCTTGTGGACGGGGAGTAGCACAGATACGCAGTATTTT. Encoded protein: CASSLWTGSSTDTQYF.

The chain joins TRBV6-5 to TRBJ2-7; D tentatively reads TRBD1 or TRBD2 (5 bases each). Germline V lookup: CDR1 MNHEY, CDR2 SVGAGI. V was cut by 0 bases and J by 2 bases, with 8 bases left in between. The CDR3 has 14 amino acids. DNA for the CDR3: TGTGCCAGCAGTTACTCTCTGGGGGCCTACGAGCAGTACTTC. Translated, it gives CASSYSLGAYEQYF.